The next 10 T cell receptor beta chains were all read from a single sample in a study of shared clonotypes between healthy human individuals. Repertoires were generated with immunoSEQ multiplex PCR, while TCRdb's copy carries only in-frame clones and drops some. The profile shows 2 million to 2.5 million clones, around 95% of them singletons. The sample comprised naive CD4+ T cells sorted from blood. Subset of the sample: CD45RA+ positively selected. These receptor sequences come from a man aged 18 to 30 in good health.

This clone appeared once. V usage is TRBV28 and J usage is TRBJ1-2; no reliable D call. Germline V CDR1 and CDR2: MDHEN, SYDVKM. This CDR3 spans 13 amino acids. V shed 6 bases and J shed 3 bases, with 11 bases lying between them. The CDR3 is CASRLFRDYGYTF. The CDR3 nucleotides are TGTGCCAGCAGGCTTTTTAGGGACTATGGCTACACCTTC.

This chain connects TRBV27 to TRBJ2-7, with 11 bases that match TRBD2. The J segment lost 5 bases and the V segment lost 6 bases, leaving 6 bases of the junction unmatched. Germline CDR1 MNHEY, CDR2 SMNVEV (reference sequence). The length of the CDR3 is 14 residues. CDR3 sequence reads: CASRLAGAPHEQYF. In DNA, the CDR3 is TGTGCCAGCAGACTAGCGGGGGCTCCACACGAGCAGTACTTC.

J is TRBJ2-7 and V is TRBV6-5; D gene uncertain. Germline V gene lookup returns CDR1 MNHEY and CDR2 SVGAGI. Trimming stripped 4 bases from V and 6 bases from J, with 10 bases between. This CDR3 comprises 12 residues. The DNA of the CDR3 is TGTGCCAGCAGTTCCATCGATCGCGAGCAGTACTTC. Amino acid sequence: CASSSIDREQYF.

The J gene is TRBJ1-6, the V gene TRBV6-6; TRBD1 matches at 10 bases. Per the germline V gene, CDR1 is MNHNY and CDR2 is SVGAGI (reference sequence). The CDR3 loop spans 15 amino acids. V dropped 5 bases and J dropped 10; count of bases not matched to a gene: 8. CDR3 residues: CASSRTGTGESPLHF. The CDR3 DNA is TGTGCCAGCAGTCGTACAGGGACAGGGGAATCACCCCTCCACTTT.

The V call is TRBV28, the J call TRBJ1-1, with D possibly being TRBD1 (5 bases). With 7 bases removed from V and 8 bases from J, the gap between germline ends came to 14 bases. The CDR3 has 12 amino acids. Germline-derived CDR1 and CDR2 are MDHEN and SYDVKM. The CDR3 loop reads CASTPGGREAFF. CDR3 sequence (DNA): TGTGCCAGCACCCCGGGGGGTCGGGAAGCTTTCTTT.

Concerning this clone: Other DNA sequences of this sample code for an identical CDR3. V gene TRBV5-1 combines with J gene TRBJ2-1; 8 nucleotides line up with TRBD2. CDR1 and CDR2 from the germline V gene are SGHRS and YFSETQ. The CDR3 spans 14 residues. V lost 2 bases, J lost 6 bases, and 4 bases stayed unmatched. The CDR3 spells CASSFGTSGNEQFF. Here the CDR3 DNA reads TGCGCCAGCAGCTTCGGGACTAGTGGCAATGAGCAGTTCTTC.

The J gene is TRBJ2-3, the V gene TRBV7-9; 14 bases map to TRBD2. The CDR3 extends over 17 amino acids. CDR1 is SEHNR and CDR2 is FQNEAQ in the germline V gene (reference sequence). The J segment lost 0 bases and the V segment lost 5 bases, leaving 4 bases of the junction unmatched. The CDR3 sequence: CASSPRTSGRSTDTQYF. CDR3 sequence (DNA): TGTGCCAGCAGCCCACGGACTAGCGGGAGGAGCACAGATACGCAGTATTTT.

The chain joins TRBV5-3 to TRBJ1-4; the match to TRBD1 covers 7 bases. TRBV5-3 is assigned to the ORF class and has an uncertain function. The CDR3 spans 15 residues. V trimming: 5 bases; J trimming: 10 bases; junction bases outside the gene matches: 14. This CDR3 reads CARREGQRGSGKLFF. In DNA, the CDR3 is TGTGCCAGAAGGGAGGGACAGCGAGGAAGTGGAAAACTGTTTTTT.

The CDR3 region is CASSLDRGPGNEKLFF. The DNA for the CDR3 is TGTGCCAGCAGCTTAGACAGGGGGCCCGGTAATGAAAAACTGTTTTTT. This sequence joins TRBV5-4 and TRBJ1-4; 10 positions match TRBD1. CDR3 length equals 16 residues. In germline, CDR1 is SGHNT, CDR2 YYREEE (reference sequence). Trimming cost V 2 bases and J 4 bases; bases outside gene matches: 5.

Here the CDR3 reads CASSAHQGWETQYF. The CDR3 nucleotides are TGTGCCAGCAGCGCCCACCAGGGATGGGAGACCCAGTACTTC. V is TRBV7-2 and J is TRBJ2-5; D possibly corresponds to TRBD1 (5 bases). The CDR3 runs to 14 residues. Trimming took off 5 bases at V and 5 bases at J, with 15 bases between the two ends. Germline V lookup: CDR1 SGHTA, CDR2 FQGNSA.